One sample yielded the 30 T cell receptor beta chains listed below, sequenced in a study of blood T cell repertoires in COVID-19. Sequencing was performed with immunoSEQ multiplex PCR; in TCRdb, only in-frame clones are kept and a portion is missing. Found here are about 170,000 clones, 70% to 85% of them singletons; the top ten hold roughly 20%. Sequenced material: peripheral blood. Source of these receptors: a woman over 75 with acute or convalescent COVID-19.

The rearrangement joins TRBV11-2 to TRBJ2-7, with 7 bases fitting TRBD2. The germline CDR1 and CDR2 sequences are SGHAT and FQNNGV. With 0 bases clipped from V and 3 bases from J, the junction kept 2 bases outside the gene matches. This CDR3 region has 14 residues. DNA for the CDR3: TGTGCCAGCAGCTTAGATCGGACTAGCTACGAGCAGTACTTC. Its protein is CASSLDRTSYEQYF.

J is TRBJ1-2 and V is TRBV9; tentative D call: TRBD1 (5 bases). The V end lost 2 bases, the J end lost 4 bases, and 15 bases lay between the germline ends. The CDR3 has 15 residues. CDR1 and CDR2 from the germline V gene are SGDLS and YYNGEE. Here the CDR3 DNA reads TGTGCCAGCAGCGTTCACACAGGAGACGGCTATGGCTACACCTTC. Translated: CASSVHTGDGYGYTF.

The rearrangement links TRBV11-2 to TRBJ1-2; D unclear. Trimming shortened V by 11 bases and J by 0 bases, and 13 bases separated the two germline ends. The CDR3 sequence is 13 residues long. The germline V gene has CDR1 SGHAT and CDR2 FQNNGV. The CDR3 protein is CASSALTNYGYTF. The CDR3 DNA sequence: TGTGCCTCCAGCGCGCTAACTAACTATGGCTACACCTTC.

The V call is TRBV11-2, the J call TRBJ1-2; TRBD1 agrees at 8 bases. Germline trimming cut 6 bases from V and 2 bases from J; bases unmatched to any gene: 8. CDR3 length: 15 residues. Germline CDR1 reads SGHAT; CDR2 reads FQNNGV. The CDR3: CASSLEGQANYGYTF. In DNA, the CDR3 is TGTGCCAGCAGTCTGGAGGGACAGGCGAACTATGGCTACACCTTC.

This clone was detected once. This chain uses TRBV5-1 with TRBJ2-5; 7 bases fit TRBD1. This CDR3 has 12 residues. Germline V CDR1 and CDR2: SGHRS, YFSETQ. V lost 5 bases to trimming and J lost 4 bases; unmatched junction nucleotides: 2. CDR3 sequence: CASSRQGETQYF. The CDR3 bases are TGCGCCAGCAGTCGACAGGGAGAGACCCAGTACTTC.

This chain uses TRBV7-9 with TRBJ2-3; 13 nucleotides align to TRBD2. Trimming removed 4 bases from V and 3 bases from J; junction bases left unmatched: 1. Germline V lookup: CDR1 SEHNR, CDR2 FQNEAQ (reference sequence). This CDR3 contains 15 residues. The CDR3 nucleotides are TGTGCCAGCAGCTCGGGACTAGCGGGGACAGATACGCAGTATTTT. Its protein product is CASSSGLAGTDTQYF.

The V and J genes are TRBV5-1 and TRBJ2-2, with D possibly TRBD2 on 6 matching bases. Looked up from germline, CDR1 is SGHRS and CDR2 is YFSETQ. V lost 4 bases, J lost 7 bases, and 20 bases lay in between. This CDR3 is built from 16 residues. CDR3 DNA sequence: TGCGCCAGCAGCCCGCAGTCCGGAGGAGGGCGCGGGGAGCTGTTTTTT. The encoded protein is CASSPQSGGGRGELFF.

The gene calls are TRBV15 and TRBJ2-5, with D possibly TRBD1 on 5 matching bases. The V gene lost 4 bases and the J gene lost 1 base, with 10 bases spanning the gap. CDR3 length: 14 residues. From germline, CDR1 is LNHNV and CDR2 YYDKDF (reference sequence). The CDR3, as DNA: TGTGCCACCAGCACAGGGATGAGCCAAGAGACCCAGTACTTC. Its translation: CATSTGMSQETQYF.

This chain uses TRBV5-1 with TRBJ2-1, with D hard to call. Germline assignment: CDR1 SGHRS and CDR2 YFSETQ. The CDR3 consists of 16 residues. Deletions cut 2 bases from V and 0 bases from J, with 12 bases between. This chain's CDR3 is CASSFDSTSSYNEQFF. CDR3 bases: TGCGCCAGCAGCTTTGACTCTACAAGCTCCTACAATGAGCAGTTCTTC.

The rearrangement joins TRBV5-4 to TRBJ1-1; D possibly corresponds to TRBD1 (5 bases). V was clipped by 3 bases and J by 7 bases, with 10 bases between them. Germline V gene sequence: CDR1 SGHNT, CDR2 YYREEE (reference sequence). This CDR3 spans 12 amino acids. The CDR3 region has the DNA TGTGCCAGCAGCTACGGAACAGGTGAAGCTTTCTTT. Its translation is CASSYGTGEAFF.

Only a few counts were recorded for this clone. The V and J genes are TRBV2 and TRBJ2-5, with TRBD2 matching over 12 bases. V was clipped by 10 bases and J by 5 bases; unmatched bases: 8. Germline lookup yields CDR1 SNHLY and CDR2 FYNNEI. The CDR3 extends over 14 amino acids. The CDR3: CATLQTSGGETQYF. In DNA, the CDR3 is TGTGCCACCCTTCAGACTAGCGGGGGTGAGACCCAGTACTTC.

This clone has only a few counts. The chain links TRBV12-3 or TRBV12-4 to TRBJ1-2, with D unclear. V shed 3 bases and J shed 8 bases, with 10 bases lying between them. CDR3 length: 12 residues. The chain's CDR3 is CASSLYSHGYTF. The CDR3 nucleotides read TGTGCCAGCAGTTTGTACAGTCACGGCTACACCTTC.

This clone was counted between two and nine times. The V call is TRBV30, the J call TRBJ1-1, with TRBD1 identical over 8 bases. The V segment lost 7 bases and the J segment 11 bases; nucleotides outside the gene matches: 12. Germline V gene lookup returns CDR1 GTSNPN and CDR2 SVGIG (reference sequence). The CDR3 is 12 residues long. The DNA of the CDR3 is TGTGCCTCAAATACTCCGGGACAGGAGGCTTTCTTT. Amino acid sequence: CASNTPGQEAFF.

The rearrangement joins TRBV7-8 to TRBJ2-1, with D perhaps matching TRBD2 (6 bases). The CDR3 sequence is 15 residues long. The germline V gene has CDR1 SGHVS and CDR2 FQNEAQ. Trimming stripped 4 bases from V and 6 bases from J, with 16 bases between. CDR3 sequence: CASSSFAGSSNEQFF. In DNA, the CDR3 is TGTGCCAGCAGCTCCTTCGCCGGGAGCTCCAATGAGCAGTTCTTC.

This clone appeared a few times. The chain uses TRBV6-5 and TRBJ2-7; no clear D. The CDR3 is 13 residues long. V lost 5 bases and J 1 base, leaving 9 bases between the germline ends. Germline CDR1 reads MNHEY; CDR2 reads SVGAGI. CDR3 DNA: TGTGCCAGCAGTCCGGGTTTTTCCTACGAGCAGTACTTC. Protein sequence: CASSPGFSYEQYF.

The chain uses TRBV5-6 and TRBJ2-3; tentative D call: TRBD1 (5 bases). The CDR3 contains 15 residues. With 0 bases removed from V and 2 bases from J, the gap between germline ends came to 10 bases. Germline V gene data show CDR1 as SGHDT and CDR2 as YYEEEE. The CDR3 here is CASSLGQGYTDTQYF. DNA of the CDR3: TGTGCCAGCAGCTTGGGGCAGGGATACACAGATACGCAGTATTTT.

The rearrangement links TRBV6-5 to TRBJ2-5, with unresolved D. Trimming left V 8 bases short and J 0 bases short, with 7 bases between. The CDR3 totals 12 residues. Per the germline V gene, CDR1 is MNHEY and CDR2 is SVGAGI. This CDR3 reads CASSQYQETQYF. The CDR3 DNA is TGTGCCAGCTCACAGTACCAAGAGACCCAGTACTTC.

CDR3 in amino acids: CASSQGTGDYGYTF. The CDR3 DNA reads TGTGCCAGCTCCCAGGGCACGGGGGACTATGGCTACACCTTC. This chain uses TRBV18 with TRBJ1-2; perhaps TRBD1 as D (5 bases). Trimming shortened V by 6 bases and J by 3 bases, and 14 bases separated the two germline ends. Germline values: CDR1 KGHSH, CDR2 LQKENI. There are 14 residues in the CDR3.

V usage is TRBV20-1 and J usage is TRBJ1-5; perhaps TRBD1 as D (6 bases). The V gene lost 3 bases and the J gene lost 0 bases, with 24 bases spanning the gap. The CDR3 length is 19 residues. Germline CDR1 is DFQATT and CDR2 is SNEGSKA (reference sequence). CDR3 region: CSASGGRGMTYYSNQPQHF. CDR3 sequence (DNA): TGCAGTGCTAGTGGGGGCAGGGGTATGACTTACTATAGCAATCAGCCCCAGCATTTT.

The V and J genes are TRBV5-5 and TRBJ2-5, with 9 positions matching TRBD2. The CDR3 length is 15 residues. With 1 base clipped from V and 5 bases from J, the junction kept 6 bases outside the gene matches. Germline V CDR1 and CDR2: SGHKS, YYEKEE (reference sequence). The DNA for the CDR3 is TGTGCCAGCAGCTTGTATAGCGGGAGAGGGGAGACCCAGTACTTC. Amino acid sequence: CASSLYSGRGETQYF.

V gene TRBV5-4 combines with J gene TRBJ2-1; tentative D call: TRBD2 (6 bases). The CDR3 is 13 amino acids. V was cut by 4 bases and J by 7 bases, with 12 bases left in between. From germline, CDR1 is SGHNT and CDR2 YYREEE (reference sequence). In DNA form, the CDR3 reads TGTGCCAGCAGCCCAGGGACTCGGAATGAGCAGTTCTTC. Protein product: CASSPGTRNEQFF.

V is TRBV7-2 and J is TRBJ2-3; 8 nucleotides line up with TRBD2. This CDR3 has 16 amino acids. Unmatched junction bases numbered 7, after V lost 5 bases and J lost 0 bases. Germline V lookup: CDR1 SGHTA, CDR2 FQGNSA. The CDR3 coding sequence is TGTGCCAGCAGCGCCAGACTAGCGAGCAGCACAGATACGCAGTATTTT. It encodes CASSARLASSTDTQYF.

This chain uses TRBV5-8 with TRBJ2-3; unclear D gene. Germline values: CDR1 SGHTS, CDR2 YDEGEE. Trimming removed 6 bases from V and 9 bases from J, with 17 bases in between. The CDR3 runs to 13 residues. The CDR3 loop is CASTNQAFLTQYF. The DNA for the CDR3 is TGTGCCAGCACCAATCAGGCCTTCCTCACGCAGTATTTT.

The chain uses TRBV5-1 and TRBJ2-2, with 12 bases matching TRBD1. The V gene end was trimmed by 0 bases and the J gene end by 6 bases; junction bases not matched to a gene: 3. Germline lookup yields CDR1 SGHRS and CDR2 YFSETQ. The CDR3 runs to 16 residues. The CDR3 reads CASSLEGQGASGELFF. The CDR3 DNA sequence: TGCGCCAGCAGCTTGGAGGGACAGGGGGCATCCGGGGAGCTGTTTTTT.

The chain's CDR3 is CAWGRARELFF. Written as DNA, the CDR3 is TGTGCCTGGGGGAGGGCCCGGGAGCTGTTTTTT. This chain joins TRBV30 and TRBJ2-2; 7 positions match TRBD2. V was clipped by 5 bases and J by 9 bases; unmatched bases: 3. In germline, CDR1 is GTSNPN, CDR2 SVGIG (reference sequence). This CDR3 region has 11 residues.

The chain couples TRBV5-1 to TRBJ2-1, with TRBD2 identical over 9 bases. The CDR3 is 16 residues long. The V and J ends lost 3 bases and 4 bases, in that order; junction bases with no gene match: 8. Germline V gene data show CDR1 as SGHRS and CDR2 as YFSETQ. The CDR3 spells CASSYLSGSTYNEQFF. The CDR3 nucleotides read TGCGCCAGCAGCTACCTTAGCGGGAGCACTTACAATGAGCAGTTCTTC.

The V gene is TRBV5-4, the J gene TRBJ1-1; perhaps TRBD1 as D (5 bases). The CDR3 length is 17 residues. CDR1 is SGHNT and CDR2 is YYREEE in the germline V gene (reference sequence). V dropped 2 bases and J dropped 0 bases, with 17 bases sitting between them. CDR3: CASSLGGARRMNTEAFF. The CDR3 DNA is TGTGCCAGCAGCTTAGGAGGGGCGCGAAGGATGAACACTGAAGCTTTCTTT.

This clone was counted ten times or more. The chain uses TRBV7-8 and TRBJ1-1; D unresolved. The V and J ends lost 5 bases and 5 bases respectively, with 18 bases between them. CDR1 and CDR2 from the germline V gene are SGHVS and FQNEAQ. The CDR3 runs to 15 residues. CDR3 in DNA: TGTGCCAGCAGCCGAGGGCCATCCCGAGGAACTGAAGCTTTCTTT. Protein sequence: CASSRGPSRGTEAFF.

The chain combines TRBV5-1 with TRBJ2-7, with 9 bases aligning to TRBD2. Looked up from germline, CDR1 is SGHRS and CDR2 is YFSETQ. This CDR3 has 16 residues. The V gene end was trimmed by 4 bases and the J gene end by 3 bases; junction bases not matched to a gene: 11. The CDR3 DNA reads TGCGCCAGCAGCAACACAGCCGGGACTAGCAGCTACGAGCAGTACTTC. Translated: CASSNTAGTSSYEQYF.

The chain is built from TRBV5-6 and TRBJ2-1, with unresolved D. Germline V gives CDR1 SGHDT, CDR2 YYEEEE. This CDR3 is 12 amino acids long. V lost 2 bases and J 10 bases, leaving 10 bases between the germline ends. As DNA, the CDR3 is TGTGCCAGCAGCTTAGATAGCCAAGAGCAGTTCTTC. Translating it yields CASSLDSQEQFF.